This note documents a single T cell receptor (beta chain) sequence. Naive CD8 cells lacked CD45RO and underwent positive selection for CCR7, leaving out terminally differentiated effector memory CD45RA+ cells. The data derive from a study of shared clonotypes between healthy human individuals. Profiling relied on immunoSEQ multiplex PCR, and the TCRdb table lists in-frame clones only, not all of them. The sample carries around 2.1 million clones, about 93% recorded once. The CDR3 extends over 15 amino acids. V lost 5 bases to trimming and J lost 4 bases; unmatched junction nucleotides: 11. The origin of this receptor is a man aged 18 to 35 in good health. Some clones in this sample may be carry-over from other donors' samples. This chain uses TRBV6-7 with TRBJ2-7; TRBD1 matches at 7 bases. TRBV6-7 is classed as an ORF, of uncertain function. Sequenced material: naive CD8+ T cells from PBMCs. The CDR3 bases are TGTGCCAGCAGTCTCCGACAGGGAGATGGGTACGAGCAGTACTTC. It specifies CASSLRQGDGYEQYF.